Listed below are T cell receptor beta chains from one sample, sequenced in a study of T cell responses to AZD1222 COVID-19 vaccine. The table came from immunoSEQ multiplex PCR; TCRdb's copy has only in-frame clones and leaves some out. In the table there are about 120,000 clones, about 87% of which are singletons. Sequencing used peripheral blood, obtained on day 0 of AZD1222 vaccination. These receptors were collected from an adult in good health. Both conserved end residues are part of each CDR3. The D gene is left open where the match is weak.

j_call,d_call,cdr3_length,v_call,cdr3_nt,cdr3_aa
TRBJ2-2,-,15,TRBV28,TGTGCCAGCAGGTACGGGACTCCGAACGCCGGGGAGCTGTTTTTT,CASRYGTPNAGELFF
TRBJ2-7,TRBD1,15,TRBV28,TGTGCCAGCAGGGAATACGGGACAGGGGCCTACGAGCAGTACTTC,CASREYGTGAYEQYF
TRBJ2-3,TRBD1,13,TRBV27,TGTGCCAGCAGCAGGGGGCAGAGAGATACGCAGTATTTT,CASSRGQRDTQYF
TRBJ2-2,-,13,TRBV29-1,TGCAGCACCCCCGGGGCGAACACCGGGGAGCTGTTTTTT,CSTPGANTGELFF
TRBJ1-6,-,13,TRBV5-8,TGTGCCAGCAGCTCCCGGGCCAATTCACCCCTCCACTTT,CASSSRANSPLHF
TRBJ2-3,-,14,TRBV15,TGTGCCACCAGCAGAATTGGGAGCACAGATACGCAGTATTTT,CATSRIGSTDTQYF
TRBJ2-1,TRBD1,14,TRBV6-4,TGTGCCAGCAGTCCGGGACAGGGATCCGGTGAGCAGTTCTTC,CASSPGQGSGEQFF
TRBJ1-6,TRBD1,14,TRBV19,TGTGCCAGTAACCTGGGACAGGGACCTTCACCCCTCCACTTT,CASNLGQGPSPLHF
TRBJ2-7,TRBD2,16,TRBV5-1,TGCGCCAGCAGCTTCTCTCTAGCGGGGGGAGCCTACGAGCAGTACTTC,CASSFSLAGGAYEQYF
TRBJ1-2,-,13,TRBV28,TGTGCCAGCGGCGGGCTAGATAACTATGGCTACACCTTC,CASGGLDNYGYTF
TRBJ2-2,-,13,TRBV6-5,TGTGCCAGCACCCAAAGGGGGATCGGGGAGCTGTTTTTT,CASTQRGIGELFF
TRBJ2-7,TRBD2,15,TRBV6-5,TGTGCCAGCAGGCGCCAGCGGGAGGGCTCCTACGAGCAGTACTTC,CASRRQREGSYEQYF
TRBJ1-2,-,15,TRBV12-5,TGTGCTAGTGGTTTCCGACCCGGGGGGGAATCTGGCTACACCTTC,CASGFRPGGESGYTF
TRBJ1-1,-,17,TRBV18,TGTGCCAGCTCACCTTCGACAGGTTCCACTCTAAACACTGAAGCTTTCTTT,CASSPSTGSTLNTEAFF